This TCR beta chain was observed in a study of STAT5B mutations in CD4+ large granular lymphocyte leukemia. V was shortened by 6 bases and J by 0 bases, with 6 bases between the two germline ends. The CDR3 sequence is 13 residues long. Looked up from germline, CDR1 is LNHDA and CDR2 is SQIVND (reference sequence). Bead-separated CD4+, CD4+CD8+, CD57+ or CD56+ fractions, or PBMC, were used. Study processing details: The detection floor for productive clonotype frequency was 2.59 x 10-5. Profiled with immunoSEQ multiplex PCR; TCRdb holds only in-frame clones, not every one. That table gives V, J and clone size, and the DNA gave D and trimming. The data contain around 9,000 clones, roughly 80% of them seen just once; the ten biggest clones take up approximately 68%.

The source material was PBMCs. The chain recombines TRBV19 with TRBJ1-3; D ambiguous. The clonotype comes from a man between 60 and 75 years old with CD4+ T-cell large granular lymphocyte leukemia. CDR3 region: CASRGSSGNTIYF. As DNA, the CDR3 is TGTGCCAGTAGGGGGAGCTCTGGAAACACCATATATTTT.